This T cell receptor (beta chain) was sequenced for a study of technical replicates of blood from four donors. This table comes from immunoSEQ multiplex PCR, and its TCRdb copy is limited to in-frame clones, with some not included. The sample has about 15,000 clones, approximately 80% seen once; the top ten hold 9.5% to 15%. CDR3 size: 13 residues. The trim removed 5 bases at V and 6 bases at J, leaving 7 bases unmatched. CDR1 is GTSNPN and CDR2 is SVGIG in the germline V gene (reference sequence). The chain employs TRBV30 and TRBJ1-5, with TRBD1 matching over 7 bases. Material for sequencing was PBMCs. This clonotype was sampled from a human donor in good health. DNA of the CDR3: TGTGCCTGGGACCGAGGGGGCGGTCAGCCCCAGCATTTT. Its translation: CAWDRGGGQPQHF.